The 2 T cell receptor beta chains below come from one sample, sequenced in a study of quantifying T cell responses using KT2 cells. Study-wide background: cDNA was made from DNase-treated RNA using alpha and beta constant primers.

Each cDNA got a UMI-containing oligo ligated at its 3' end. First-round PCR used 3 to 4 cycles and beta primers RC1.1 and RC1.2 covering TRBC1 and TRBC2. TCRdb re-analysed the UMI-ligation and nested PCR reads in MiXCR, keeping a single row per CDR3 protein. The table includes about 33,000 distinct CDR3 sequences, 10% to 13% detected once. Sequences were obtained from PBMCs spiked with cells of the T cell clone KT2. Source of these receptors: a human donor.

The chain couples TRBV15 to TRBJ1-1; D may be TRBD1 (5 bases). This CDR3 is 15 amino acids long. V was pared by 4 bases and J by 11 bases, with 23 bases between. The germline V gene encodes CDR1 LNHNV and CDR2 YYDKDF (reference sequence). The CDR3 DNA follows: TGTGCCACCAGCAAGCCGGGGGATCTGAAGTCTGTGGCTTTCTTT. It yields the protein CATSKPGDLKSVAFF.

This clonotype was found many times. The chain recombines TRBV6-5 with TRBJ1-1; TRBD1 matches 9 bases. CDR1 is MNHEY and CDR2 is SVGAGI in the germline V gene. The V gene end was trimmed by 5 bases and the J gene end by 5 bases; junction bases not matched to a gene: 3. CDR3 length equals 13 residues. The chain's CDR3 is CASSLDRGTEAFF. CDR3 bases: TGTGCCAGCAGTCTTGACAGGGGGACTGAAGCTTTCTTT.